Presented here are 20 T cell receptor beta chains from one specimen sequenced in a study of post-analysis software for immune sequencing data. Notes on the study in general: Five or six TRBV segments, TRBV5-6, TRBV5-1 and TRBV20-1 among them, were found more frequent in patients than controls.

Their recognized antigens are unknown. The TCR beta cDNA libraries contained unique molecular identifiers. TCRdb fed the PCR reads into MiXCR, producing one record per CDR3 protein. The table has about 810,000 distinct CDR3 sequences, about 57% seen once. The sample comprised blood. These TCRs come from a girl between 10 and 17 years old with multiple sclerosis.

The rearrangement links TRBV3-1 to TRBJ2-1; D is uncertain. Germline V CDR1 and CDR2: LGHDT, YNNKEL (reference sequence). V was trimmed by 0 bases and J by 0 bases, leaving 9 bases between them. This CDR3 contains 16 residues. The CDR3 nucleotides read TGTGCCAGCAGCCAAGACAAGGTACCCTCCTACAATGAGCAGTTCTTC. This gives the protein CASSQDKVPSYNEQFF.

This chain connects TRBV6-2 or TRBV6-3 to TRBJ2-1; 10 nucleotides agree with TRBD2. The germline gives CDR1 MNHEY, CDR2 SVGEGT. With 0 bases clipped from V and 8 bases from J, the junction kept 10 bases outside the gene matches. The CDR3 covers 17 residues. The CDR3 loop reads CASSYSSSGSPGYEQFF. The CDR3 DNA reads as TGTGCCAGCAGTTACTCTTCTAGCGGGAGTCCGGGCTATGAGCAGTTCTTC.

V is TRBV12-3 or TRBV12-4 and J is TRBJ2-4; possible D gene TRBD2, 5 bases. V lost 3 bases, J lost 2 bases, and 14 bases lay in between. This CDR3 is 16 amino acids long. The CDR3 region has the DNA TGTGCCAGCAGTTTCAGGAGGACGGAGCCCAAAAACATTCAGTACTTC. Translated, it gives CASSFRRTEPKNIQYF.

The V and J genes are TRBV29-1 and TRBJ2-7, with D hard to call. This CDR3 comprises 13 residues. Between the trimmed V and J ends, which lost 0 bases and 2 bases, there was a span of 8 bases. Per the germline V gene, CDR1 is SQVTM and CDR2 is ANQGSEA. The CDR3 spells CSVEDDLTYEQYF. CDR3 nucleotide sequence: TGCAGCGTTGAAGATGACTTAACCTACGAGCAGTACTTC.

This clonotype occurred many times. The J gene is TRBJ2-5, the V gene TRBV12-3 or TRBV12-4; D not resolved. This CDR3 region has 11 residues. V was cut by 6 bases and J by 3 bases, with 5 bases left in between. The CDR3 region is CASSFKETQYF. For the CDR3, the DNA is TGTGCCAGCAGCTTTAAAGAGACCCAGTACTTC.

This chain uses TRBV15 with TRBJ2-5; TRBD2 is a possible D gene (6 bases). This CDR3 region has 16 residues. V was shortened by 1 base and J by 3 bases, with 15 bases between the two germline ends. Germline V lookup: CDR1 LNHNV, CDR2 YYDKDF (reference sequence). CDR3 amino acids: CATSRGMGGMEETQYF. In DNA, the CDR3 is TGTGCCACCAGCAGAGGGATGGGCGGGATGGAAGAGACCCAGTACTTC.

This clonotype was seen a handful of times. CDR3 nucleotides: TGCGCCAGCAGCTTGCGGCGGGAGATGGCAGATACGCAGTATTTT. Its protein product is CASSLRREMADTQYF. The chain couples TRBV5-1 to TRBJ2-3; 7 positions agree with TRBD2. CDR1 and CDR2 (germline): SGHRS, YFSETQ. Unmatched junction bases numbered 6, after V lost 1 base and J lost 4 bases. The CDR3 consists of 15 residues.

The chain couples TRBV27 to TRBJ1-2; tentative D call: TRBD1 (5 bases). This CDR3 is built from 12 residues. V was pared by 8 bases and J by 6 bases, with 13 bases between. Per germline, CDR1 MNHEY and CDR2 SMNVEV (reference sequence). The CDR3 is CASAQGLNGYTF. CDR3 in DNA: TGTGCCAGCGCCCAGGGTCTAAATGGCTACACCTTC.

The CDR3 bases are TGTACCGGCAGCCCGTCTGGGCAGGGGGCGAATGAGCAGTTCTTC. Translated, it gives CTGSPSGQGANEQFF. The chain has TRBV5-5 and TRBJ2-1; 8 positions agree with TRBD1. Germline-derived CDR1 and CDR2 are SGHKS and YYEKEE (reference sequence). This CDR3 comprises 15 residues.

V usage is TRBV20-1 and J usage is TRBJ1-2, with a weak D call TRBD1 (5 bases). The CDR3 consists of 13 residues. Per germline, CDR1 DFQATT and CDR2 SNEGSKA (reference sequence). The ends were cut back, 5 bases at V and 4 bases at J, with 14 bases in the middle. The CDR3 sequence: CSAPNQGIYGYTF. In DNA, the CDR3 is TGCAGTGCTCCGAACCAGGGTATCTATGGCTACACCTTC.

The chain is built from TRBV18 and TRBJ2-7, with TRBD2 as a possible D gene (6 bases). The V gene lost 2 bases and the J gene lost 0 bases, with 20 bases spanning the gap. CDR1 and CDR2 from the germline V gene are KGHSH and LQKENI. The CDR3 extends over 18 amino acids. CDR3 in DNA: TGTGCCAGCTCACCAAGACCCCTGGCGGGATCTCGCTCCTACGAGCAGTACTTC. Protein: CASSPRPLAGSRSYEQYF.

This rearrangement joins TRBV28 to TRBJ2-1; no definite D call. The V gene's germline CDR1 is MDHEN and CDR2 SYDVKM. The CDR3 is 15 residues long. V shed 3 bases and J shed 4 bases, with 13 bases lying between them. The CDR3 DNA follows: TGTGCCAGCAGTTTGAAGACTTACTTTTACAATGAGCAGTTCTTC. This sequence encodes CASSLKTYFYNEQFF. Using reference TRBV28 and TRBJ2-1 for the parts outside the CDR3, the full variable domain is DVKVTQSSRYLVKRTGEKVFLECVQDMDHENMFWYRQDPGLGLRLIYFSYDVKMKEKGDIPEGYSVSREKKERFSLILESASTNQTSMYLCASSLKTYFYNEQFFGPGTRLTVL.

The rearrangement joins TRBV2 to TRBJ2-1; D perhaps matches TRBD2 (6 bases). This CDR3 is 16 amino acids long. Germline values: CDR1 SNHLY, CDR2 FYNNEI. The V end was cut by 7 bases, the J end by 0 bases, with 16 bases between. The CDR3 bases are TGTGCCAGCATGGGGGGTAGCGTTAGCTCCTACAATGAGCAGTTCTTC. Protein sequence: CASMGGSVSSYNEQFF.

This clonotype was detected a few times. The rearrangement joins TRBV29-1 to TRBJ2-5; D is perhaps TRBD1 (6 bases). The V end was cut by 7 bases, the J end by 0 bases, with 12 bases between. This CDR3 comprises 13 residues. From germline, CDR1 is SQVTM and CDR2 ANQGSEA. CDR3 protein: CSGRQAYQETQYF. The CDR3 nucleotides read TGCAGCGGCCGACAGGCCTACCAAGAGACCCAGTACTTC.

There are a few counts of this clonotype. The rearrangement joins TRBV6-6 to TRBJ1-2; D perhaps matches TRBD1 (6 bases). Germline CDR1 reads MNHNY; CDR2 reads SVGAGI (reference sequence). V lost 6 bases to trimming and J lost 8 bases, with 16 bases between them. CDR3 length: 13 amino acids. The CDR3 protein is CASSVTTGHGYTF. The CDR3 nucleotides are TGTGCCAGCAGCGTGACCACAGGGCACGGCTACACCTTC.

The gene calls are TRBV6-1 and TRBJ2-3; TRBD1 aligns across 11 bases. Germline V lookup: CDR1 MNHNS, CDR2 SASEGT. CDR3 length: 15 amino acids. V dropped 4 bases and J dropped 3; count of bases not matched to a gene: 3. CDR3 sequence (DNA): TGTGCCAGCAGTGGCGGGACAGGGGGGACAGATACGCAGTATTTT. It is translated as CASSGGTGGTDTQYF.

This clonotype was counted only a few times. The rearrangement joins TRBV6-1 to TRBJ1-5; D not certain. The CDR3 has 17 amino acids. Between the trimmed V and J ends, which lost 1 base and 0 bases, there was a span of 13 bases. Per the germline V gene, CDR1 is MNHNS and CDR2 is SASEGT. Here the CDR3 DNA reads TGTGCCAGCAGTGAAGTTGTCACAGCATTTAGCAATCAGCCCCAGCATTTT. It translates to CASSEVVTAFSNQPQHF.

About this clonotype itself: Germline is not matched at one junction end, which may reflect a read error. The rearrangement links TRBV27 to TRBJ2-7; D remains ambiguous. This CDR3 region has 13 residues. Germline assignment: CDR1 MNHEY and CDR2 SMNVEV (reference sequence). CDR3 bases: TGTGCCAGCAGTAAGGTAGTCTCCTACGAACAGTACTTC. Protein sequence: CASSKVVSYEQYF.

This clonotype occurred a few times. The chain uses TRBV7-3 and TRBJ2-3; no reliable D call. The germline V gene has CDR1 SGHTA and CDR2 FQGTGA. The V and J ends lost 2 bases and 1 base respectively, with 13 bases between them. This CDR3 has 16 residues. Written as DNA, the CDR3 is TGTGCCAGCAGCTTATGGGTGGACCCAGGCACAGATACGCAGTATTTT. Amino acids: CASSLWVDPGTDTQYF.

This chain connects TRBV6-2 or TRBV6-3 to TRBJ2-3, with TRBD1 as a possible D gene (6 bases). CDR1 and CDR2 from the germline V gene are MNHEY and SVGEGT. CDR3 length: 15 amino acids. Trimming took 6 bases from V and 5 from J, leaving 18 bases between them. Here the CDR3 reads CASSWGQGSRDTQYF. CDR3 DNA: TGTGCCAGCAGCTGGGGGCAGGGTTCTCGAGATACGCAGTATTTT.